The TCR beta chain under discussion was sequenced for a study of blood T cell repertoires in COVID-19. Study information: From the United States, Italy and Spain came samples of acute and convalescent COVID-19. Sample material is recorded as cDNA or gDNA derived from T cells, B-cell-depleted T cells, or PBMCs.

Grouping used clinical history reported by participants in a survey and questionnaire. The CDR3 sequence is 16 residues long. Germline-derived CDR1 and CDR2 are DFQATT and SNEGSKA (reference sequence). The V end lost 6 bases, the J end lost 5 bases, and 23 bases lay between the germline ends. Libraries were prepared by immunoSEQ multiplex PCR; TCRdb keeps only in-frame clonotypes and omits some of them. The repertoire holds about 210,000 clones, about 87% seen once, with 10% in the top ten. The sequenced sample was PBMCs or T cells enriched from blood (not recorded which). The source of this sequence is a man aged 18 to 29 with acute COVID-19. The chain is built from TRBV20-1 and TRBJ2-1, with D tentatively TRBD2 (6 bases). DNA for the CDR3: TGCAGTGCGAGTCACATAGCGCGGGGCTTCGACAATGAGCAGTTCTTC. This gives the protein CSASHIARGFDNEQFF.